The 14 T cell receptor beta chains in this list originate from one sample, sequenced in a study of cytomegalovirus exposure and HLA in healthy donors. Using immunoSEQ multiplex PCR, the repertoire was profiled, and TCRdb retains in-frame clones only, with some absent. The sample gives 150,000 to 200,000 clones, roughly 89% of which show up once; 1.4% is in the top ten. Sequenced sample: PBMCs. The receptors were sampled from a woman in her twenties or thirties in good health and CMV-seronegative.

This chain links TRBV2 with TRBJ2-3; 15 nucleotides align to TRBD2. The V segment lost 6 bases and the J segment 3 bases; nucleotides outside the gene matches: 4. Germline V lookup: CDR1 SNHLY, CDR2 FYNNEI. The length of the CDR3 is 16 residues. The CDR3 coding sequence is TGTGCCAGCAGGACCGGGACTAGCGGGGGGACAGATACGCAGTATTTT. This translates into CASRTGTSGGTDTQYF.

The chain is built from TRBV27 and TRBJ2-3, with D tentatively TRBD2 (5 bases). Deletions cut 2 bases from V and 2 bases from J, with 14 bases between. The CDR3 covers 16 residues. Looked up from germline, CDR1 is MNHEY and CDR2 is SMNVEV (reference sequence). CDR3 sequence reads: CASSLVLSGHTDTQYF. CDR3 sequence (DNA): TGTGCCAGCAGTTTAGTTTTAAGCGGCCACACAGATACGCAGTATTTT.

The genes are TRBV29-1 and TRBJ2-3; 16 positions match TRBD2. The CDR3 extends over 16 amino acids. V trimming: 7 bases; J trimming: 2 bases; junction bases outside the gene matches: 6. The germline gives CDR1 SQVTM, CDR2 ANQGSEA. CDR3 residues: CSAEGLAGGTTDTQYF. The CDR3 nucleotides are TGCAGCGCCGAGGGACTAGCGGGGGGGACCACAGATACGCAGTATTTT.

The chain has TRBV29-1 and TRBJ2-7; D is perhaps TRBD1 (7 bases). Germline CDR1 is SQVTM and CDR2 is ANQGSEA. This CDR3 has 14 amino acids. Trimming shortened V by 6 bases and J by 4 bases, and 19 bases separated the two germline ends. The CDR3 sequence: CSVRRGQGPYEQYF. DNA of the CDR3: TGCAGCGTGCGGAGGGGGCAGGGACCGTACGAGCAGTACTTC.

The V gene is TRBV7-2, the J gene TRBJ1-4; unclear D gene. The CDR3 contains 13 residues. The germline CDR1 and CDR2 sequences are SGHTA and FQGNSA. V was trimmed by 5 bases and J by 7 bases, leaving 11 bases between them. The DNA of the CDR3 is TGTGCCAGCAGCCGAGGATTGGGTGAAAAACTGTTTTTT. Its translation is CASSRGLGEKLFF.

This chain uses TRBV29-1 with TRBJ1-2; the D gene is possibly TRBD1 (6 bases). Germline lookup yields CDR1 SQVTM and CDR2 ANQGSEA. This CDR3 region has 16 residues. V lost 3 bases, J lost 4 bases, and 21 bases lay in between. The CDR3 loop is CSVEPPDMGAIYGYTF. The CDR3 DNA sequence: TGCAGCGTTGAGCCCCCCGACATGGGGGCAATCTATGGCTACACCTTC. The full variable domain, with the rest looked up from reference TRBV29-1 and TRBJ1-2, is SAVISQKPSRDICQRGTSLTIQCQVDSQVTMMFWYRQQPGQSLTLIATANQGSEATYESGFVIDKFPISRPNLTFSTLTVSNMSPEDSSIYLCSVEPPDMGAIYGYTFGSGTRLTVV.

This chain joins TRBV6-1 and TRBJ2-3, with 11 bases identical to TRBD1. With 3 bases clipped from V and 1 base from J, the junction kept 0 bases outside the gene matches. Germline values: CDR1 MNHNS, CDR2 SASEGT. The CDR3 is 15 amino acids. CDR3 DNA sequence: TGTGCCAGCAGTGAGGACAGGGGGCGCACAGATACGCAGTATTTT. Translating it yields CASSEDRGRTDTQYF.

The chain uses TRBV15 and TRBJ2-2, with 10 nucleotides matching TRBD1. The V gene end was trimmed by 8 bases and the J gene end by 5 bases; junction bases not matched to a gene: 8. This CDR3 comprises 15 residues. Germline V CDR1 and CDR2: LNHNV, YYDKDF (reference sequence). The CDR3 spells CATRLTGGRTGELFF. CDR3 DNA: TGTGCCACCCGATTGACAGGGGGCCGAACCGGGGAGCTGTTTTTT.

Here the CDR3 reads CASSSSRRDTEAFF. CDR3 sequence (DNA): TGTGCCAGCAGCTCTTCCAGGAGGGACACTGAAGCTTTCTTT. V gene TRBV7-6 combines with J gene TRBJ1-1, with unresolved D. V was clipped by 4 bases and J by 3 bases, with 12 bases between them. The CDR3 loop spans 14 amino acids. CDR1 and CDR2 from the germline V gene are SGHVS and FNYEAQ.

The rearrangement uses TRBV27 and TRBJ1-2; D is ambiguous. This CDR3 has 15 residues. The V gene lost 8 bases and the J gene lost 0 bases, with 16 bases spanning the gap. Germline-derived CDR1 and CDR2 are MNHEY and SMNVEV (reference sequence). The CDR3 DNA sequence: TGTGCCAGCCCCAAGAGCCCCACCACTAACTATGGCTACACCTTC. This codes for CASPKSPTTNYGYTF.

The sample holds a few counts of this clone. The J gene is TRBJ2-7, the V gene TRBV11-2; the match to TRBD1 covers 9 bases. Germline V lookup: CDR1 SGHAT, CDR2 FQNNGV. The V and J ends lost 4 bases and 3 bases, in that order; junction bases with no gene match: 4. The CDR3 is made up of 14 amino acids. The CDR3 DNA follows: TGTGCCAGCAGCTCGGACAGGGGATACTACGAGCAGTACTTC. This translates into CASSSDRGYYEQYF.

This clone was seen only a few times. V and J are TRBV5-6 and TRBJ2-5; D not resolved. Trimming cost V 2 bases and J 12 bases, with 11 bases left between them. Looked up from germline, CDR1 is SGHDT and CDR2 is YYEEEE. This CDR3 has 11 amino acids. As DNA, the CDR3 is TGTGCCAGCAGCTTAAGCACACGGGAGTACTTC. It yields the protein CASSLSTREYF.

The chain carries TRBV27 and TRBJ2-1; 9 bases match TRBD2. Germline V gene data show CDR1 as MNHEY and CDR2 as SMNVEV (reference sequence). This CDR3 has 15 residues. After removal of 7 bases from V and 2 bases from J, the junction contained 6 bases not matched to a gene. The CDR3 bases are TGTGCCAGCATTGATAGCGGGGGACCCTACAATGAGCAGTTCTTC. Its protein product is CASIDSGGPYNEQFF.

The V call is TRBV9, the J call TRBJ1-2; perhaps TRBD1 as D (5 bases). The germline V gene encodes CDR1 SGDLS and CDR2 YYNGEE. With 0 bases removed from V and 1 base from J, the gap between germline ends came to 10 bases. This CDR3 is 15 amino acids long. The CDR3, as DNA: TGTGCCAGCAGCGTAGCCGGGGGGGTTAACTATGGCTACACCTTC. Protein product: CASSVAGGVNYGYTF. Variable domain in full (rest from reference TRBV9 and TRBJ1-2): DSGVTQTPKHLITATGQRVTLRCSPRSGDLSVYWYQQSLDQGLQFLIQYYNGEERAKGNILERFSAQQFPDLHSELNLSSLELGDSALYFCASSVAGGVNYGYTFGSGTRLTVV.